The T cell receptor beta chain under discussion was sequenced for a study of CD4 T cells in relation to SARS-CoV-2 and coronaviruses. Regarding the study as a whole: Pre-pandemic and post-infection samples never came from the same donor. Crossreactivity was assessed only for spike protein, not other viral proteins.

Uncultured naive and memory CD4+ T cells supplied DNA for deep TCR-beta sequencing. The repertoire was sequenced with immunoSEQ multiplex PCR; TCRdb's copy has only in-frame clones and lacks some. The table shows nearly 70,000 clones, with just over 90% occurring only once. Turning to this clone: The antigen remains unidentified.

The unexposed donors gave CD4+ T cells in about 2011-2018, prior to COVID-19. CD4 enrichment then naive enrichment separated naive from memory CD4+ cells. V gave up 4 bases and J gave up 0 bases; unmatched junction bases: 16. CDR1 SGHTA and CDR2 FQGTGA come from the germline V gene. CDR3 length: 19 residues. The sequence was collected from a human donor in good health. The J gene is TRBJ2-3, the V gene TRBV7-3, with 7 nucleotides matching TRBD1. The sample taken for sequencing was naive CD4+ T cells from PBMCs. Subset in this sample: naive CD4+ T cells isolated by negative enrichment. DNA of the CDR3: TGTGCCAGCAGCTCCAAGGGTCAGAGGGGGCATCCTAGCACAGATACGCAGTATTTT. Its translation is CASSSKGQRGHPSTDTQYF. The variable domain in full, completed from reference TRBV7-3 and TRBJ2-3, reads GAGVSQTPSNKVTEKGKYVELRCDPISGHTALYWYRQSLGQGPEFLIYFQGTGAADDSGLPNDRFFAVRPEGSVSTLKIQRTERGDSAVYLCASSSKGQRGHPSTDTQYFGPGTRLTVL.